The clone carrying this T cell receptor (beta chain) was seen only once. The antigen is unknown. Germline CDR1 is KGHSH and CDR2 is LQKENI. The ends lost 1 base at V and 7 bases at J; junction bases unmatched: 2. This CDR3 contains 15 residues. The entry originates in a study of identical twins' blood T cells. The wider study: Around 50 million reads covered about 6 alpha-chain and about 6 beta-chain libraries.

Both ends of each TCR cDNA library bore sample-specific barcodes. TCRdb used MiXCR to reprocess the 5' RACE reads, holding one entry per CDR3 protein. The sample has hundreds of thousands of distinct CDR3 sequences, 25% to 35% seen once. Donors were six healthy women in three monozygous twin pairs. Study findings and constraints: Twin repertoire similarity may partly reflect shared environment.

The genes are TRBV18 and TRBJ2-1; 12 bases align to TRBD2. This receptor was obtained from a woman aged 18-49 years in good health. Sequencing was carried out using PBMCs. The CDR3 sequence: CASSPRTSGVNEQFF. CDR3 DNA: TGTGCCAGCTCACCACGGACTAGCGGGGTGAATGAGCAGTTCTTC. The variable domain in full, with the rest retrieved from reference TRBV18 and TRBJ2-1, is NAGVMQNPRHLVRRRGQEARLRCSPMKGHSHVYWYRQLPEEGLKFMVYLQKENIIDESGMPKERFSAEFPKEGPSILRIQQVVRGDSAAYFCASSPRTSGVNEQFFGPGTRLTVL.